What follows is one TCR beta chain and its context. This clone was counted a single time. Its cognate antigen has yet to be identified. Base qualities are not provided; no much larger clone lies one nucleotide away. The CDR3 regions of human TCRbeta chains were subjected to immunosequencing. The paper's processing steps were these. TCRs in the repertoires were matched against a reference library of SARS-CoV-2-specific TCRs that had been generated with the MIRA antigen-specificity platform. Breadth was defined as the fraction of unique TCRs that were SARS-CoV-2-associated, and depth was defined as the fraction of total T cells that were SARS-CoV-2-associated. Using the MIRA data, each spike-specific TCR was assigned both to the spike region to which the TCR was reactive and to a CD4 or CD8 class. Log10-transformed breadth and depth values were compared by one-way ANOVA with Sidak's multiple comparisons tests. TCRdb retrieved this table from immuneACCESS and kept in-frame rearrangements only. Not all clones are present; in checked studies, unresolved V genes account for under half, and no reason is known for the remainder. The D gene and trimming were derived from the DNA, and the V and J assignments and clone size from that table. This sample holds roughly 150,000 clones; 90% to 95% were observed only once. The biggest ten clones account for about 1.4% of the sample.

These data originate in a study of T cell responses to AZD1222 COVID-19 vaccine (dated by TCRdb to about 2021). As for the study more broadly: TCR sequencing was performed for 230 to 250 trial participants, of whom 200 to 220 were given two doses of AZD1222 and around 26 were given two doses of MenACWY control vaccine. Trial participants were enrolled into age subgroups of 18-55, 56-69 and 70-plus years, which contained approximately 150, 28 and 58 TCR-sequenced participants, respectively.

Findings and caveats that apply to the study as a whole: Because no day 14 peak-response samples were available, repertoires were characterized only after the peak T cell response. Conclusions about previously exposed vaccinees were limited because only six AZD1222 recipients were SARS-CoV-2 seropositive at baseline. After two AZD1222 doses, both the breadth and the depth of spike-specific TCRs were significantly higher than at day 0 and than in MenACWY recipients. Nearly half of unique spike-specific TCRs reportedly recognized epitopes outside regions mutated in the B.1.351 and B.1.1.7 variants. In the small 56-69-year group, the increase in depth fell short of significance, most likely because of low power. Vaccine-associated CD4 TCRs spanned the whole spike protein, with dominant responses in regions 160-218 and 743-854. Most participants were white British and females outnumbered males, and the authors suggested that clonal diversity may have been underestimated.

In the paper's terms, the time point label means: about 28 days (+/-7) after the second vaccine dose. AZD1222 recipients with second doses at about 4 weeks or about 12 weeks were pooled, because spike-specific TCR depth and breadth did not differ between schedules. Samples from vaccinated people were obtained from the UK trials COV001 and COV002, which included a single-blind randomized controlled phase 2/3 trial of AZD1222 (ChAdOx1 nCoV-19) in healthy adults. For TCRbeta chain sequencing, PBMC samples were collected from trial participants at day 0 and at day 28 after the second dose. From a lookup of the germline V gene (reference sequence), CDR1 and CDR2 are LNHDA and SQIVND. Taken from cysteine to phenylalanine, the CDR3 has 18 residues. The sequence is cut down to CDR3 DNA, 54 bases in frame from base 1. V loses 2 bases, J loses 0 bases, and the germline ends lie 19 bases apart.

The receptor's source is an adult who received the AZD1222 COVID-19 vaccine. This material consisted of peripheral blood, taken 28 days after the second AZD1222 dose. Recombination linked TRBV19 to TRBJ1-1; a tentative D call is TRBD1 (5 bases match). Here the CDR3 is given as CASSISRGGSRLNTEAFF. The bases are TGTGCCAGTAGTATATCCCGGGGGGGGTCCAGACTGAACACTGAAGCTTTCTTT.